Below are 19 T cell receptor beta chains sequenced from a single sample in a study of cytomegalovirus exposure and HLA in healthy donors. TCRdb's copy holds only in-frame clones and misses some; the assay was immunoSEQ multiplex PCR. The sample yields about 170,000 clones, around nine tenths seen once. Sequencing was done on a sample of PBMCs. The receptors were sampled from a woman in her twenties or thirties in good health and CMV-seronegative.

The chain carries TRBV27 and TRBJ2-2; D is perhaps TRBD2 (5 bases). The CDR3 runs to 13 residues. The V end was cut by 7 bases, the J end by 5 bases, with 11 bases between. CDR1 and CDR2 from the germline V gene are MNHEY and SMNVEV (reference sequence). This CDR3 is CASTSSRTGELFF. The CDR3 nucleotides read TGTGCCAGCACCTCTAGCAGAACCGGGGAGCTGTTTTTT.

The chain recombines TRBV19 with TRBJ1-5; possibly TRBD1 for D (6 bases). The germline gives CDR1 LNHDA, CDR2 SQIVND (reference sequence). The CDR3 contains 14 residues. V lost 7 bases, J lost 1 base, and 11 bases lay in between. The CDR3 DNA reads TGTGCCAGTACACCAGGGACAAGCAATCAGCCCCAGCATTTT. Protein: CASTPGTSNQPQHF.

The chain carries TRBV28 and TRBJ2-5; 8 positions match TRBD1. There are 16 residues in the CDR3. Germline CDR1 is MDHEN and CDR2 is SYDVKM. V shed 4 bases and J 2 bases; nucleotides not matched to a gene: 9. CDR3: CASSSNGQGVQETQYF. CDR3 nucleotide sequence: TGTGCCAGCAGTTCGAACGGACAGGGTGTACAAGAGACCCAGTACTTC. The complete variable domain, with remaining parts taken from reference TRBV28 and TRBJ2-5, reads DVKVTQSSRYLVKRTGEKVFLECVQDMDHENMFWYRQDPGLGLRLIYFSYDVKMKEKGDIPEGYSVSREKKERFSLILESASTNQTSMYLCASSSNGQGVQETQYFGPGTRLLVL.

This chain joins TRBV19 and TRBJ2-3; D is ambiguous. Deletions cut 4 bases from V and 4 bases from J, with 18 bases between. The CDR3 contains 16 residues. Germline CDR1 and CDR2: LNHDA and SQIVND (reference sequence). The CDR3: CASSRGTIGVPDTQYF. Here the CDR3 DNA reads TGTGCCAGTAGTAGAGGAACTATCGGTGTTCCAGATACGCAGTATTTT.

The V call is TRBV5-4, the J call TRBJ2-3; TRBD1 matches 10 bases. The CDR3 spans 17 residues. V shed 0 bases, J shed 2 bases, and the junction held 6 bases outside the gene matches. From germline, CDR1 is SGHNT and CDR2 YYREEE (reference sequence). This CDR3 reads CASSLGTGGAFTDTQYF. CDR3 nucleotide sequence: TGTGCCAGCAGCTTGGGGACAGGGGGGGCCTTCACAGATACGCAGTATTTT.

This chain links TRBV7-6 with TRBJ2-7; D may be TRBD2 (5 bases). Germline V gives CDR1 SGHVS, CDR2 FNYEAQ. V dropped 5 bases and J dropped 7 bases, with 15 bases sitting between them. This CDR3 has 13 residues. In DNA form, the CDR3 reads TGTGCCAGCAGCCGAGCCCGGGGTGGGGAGCAGTACTTC. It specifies CASSRARGGEQYF. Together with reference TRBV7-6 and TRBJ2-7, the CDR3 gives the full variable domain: GAGVSQSPRYKVTKRGQDVALRCDPISGHVSLYWYRQALGQGPEFLTYFNYEAQQDKSGLPNDRFSAERPEGSISTLTIQRTEQRDSAMYRCASSRARGGEQYFGPGTRLTVT.

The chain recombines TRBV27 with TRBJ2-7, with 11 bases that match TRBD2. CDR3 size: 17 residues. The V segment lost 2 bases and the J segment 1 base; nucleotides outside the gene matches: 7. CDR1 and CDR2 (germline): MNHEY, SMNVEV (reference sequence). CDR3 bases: TGTGCCAGCAGTTTACATCGACTAGCGGGGTCTTCCTACGAGCAGTACTTC. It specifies CASSLHRLAGSSYEQYF.

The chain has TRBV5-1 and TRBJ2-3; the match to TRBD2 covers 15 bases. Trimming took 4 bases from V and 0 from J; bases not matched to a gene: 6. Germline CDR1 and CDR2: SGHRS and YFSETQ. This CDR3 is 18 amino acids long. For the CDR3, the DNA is TGCGCCAGCAGCAGTGGACTAGCGGGGGGGTCTAGCACAGATACGCAGTATTTT. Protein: CASSSGLAGGSSTDTQYF. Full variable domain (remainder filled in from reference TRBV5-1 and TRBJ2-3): KAGVTQTPRYLIKTRGQQVTLSCSPISGHRSVSWYQQTPGQGLQFLFEYFSETQRNKGNFPGRFSGRQFSNSRSEMNVSTLELGDSALYLCASSSGLAGGSSTDTQYFGPGTRLTVL.

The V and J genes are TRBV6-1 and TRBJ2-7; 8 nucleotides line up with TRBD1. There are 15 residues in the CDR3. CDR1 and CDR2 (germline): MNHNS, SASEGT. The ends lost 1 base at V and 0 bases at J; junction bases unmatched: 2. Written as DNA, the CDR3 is TGTGCCAGCAGTGAAGGGCAGGGGGCCTCCTACGAGCAGTACTTC. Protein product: CASSEGQGASYEQYF.

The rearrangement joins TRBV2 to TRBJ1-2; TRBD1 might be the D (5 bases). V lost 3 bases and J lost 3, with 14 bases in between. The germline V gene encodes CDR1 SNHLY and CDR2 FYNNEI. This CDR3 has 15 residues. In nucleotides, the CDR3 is TGTGCCAGCAGTGAGGTCTTGATAGGGGACTATGGCTACACCTTC. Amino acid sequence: CASSEVLIGDYGYTF.

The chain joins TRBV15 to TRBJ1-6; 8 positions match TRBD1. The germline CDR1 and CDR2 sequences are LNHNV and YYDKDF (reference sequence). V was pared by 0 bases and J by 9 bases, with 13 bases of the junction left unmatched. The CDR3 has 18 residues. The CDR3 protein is CATSRDSPGTGLPSPLHF. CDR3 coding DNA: TGTGCCACCAGCAGAGATTCCCCAGGGACAGGTCTCCCTTCACCCCTCCACTTT.

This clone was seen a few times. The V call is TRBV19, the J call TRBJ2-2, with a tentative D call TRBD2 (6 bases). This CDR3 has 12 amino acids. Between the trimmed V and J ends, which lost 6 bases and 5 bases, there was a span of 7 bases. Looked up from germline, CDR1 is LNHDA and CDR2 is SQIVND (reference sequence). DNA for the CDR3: TGTGCCAGTAGCCGGGGGACCGGGGAGCTGTTTTTT. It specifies CASSRGTGELFF.

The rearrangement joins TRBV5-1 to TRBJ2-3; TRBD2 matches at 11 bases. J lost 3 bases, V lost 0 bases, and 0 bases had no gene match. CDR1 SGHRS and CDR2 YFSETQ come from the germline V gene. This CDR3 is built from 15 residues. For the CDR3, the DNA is TGCGCCAGCAGCTTGGGGACTAGCGGGACAGATACGCAGTATTTT. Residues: CASSLGTSGTDTQYF.

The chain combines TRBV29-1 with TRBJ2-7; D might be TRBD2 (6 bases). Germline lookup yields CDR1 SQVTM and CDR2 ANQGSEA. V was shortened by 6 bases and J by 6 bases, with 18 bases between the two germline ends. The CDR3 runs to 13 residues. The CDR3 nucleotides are TGCAGCGTCATGGCGGGACCAGCGACCGAGCAGTACTTC. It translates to CSVMAGPATEQYF.

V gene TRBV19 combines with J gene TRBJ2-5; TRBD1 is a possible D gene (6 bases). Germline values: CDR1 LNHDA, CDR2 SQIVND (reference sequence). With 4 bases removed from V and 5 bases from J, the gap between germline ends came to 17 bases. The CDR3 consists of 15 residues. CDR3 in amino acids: CASSRTGKLVETQYF. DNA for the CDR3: TGTGCCAGTAGTAGAACAGGGAAATTGGTGGAGACCCAGTACTTC.

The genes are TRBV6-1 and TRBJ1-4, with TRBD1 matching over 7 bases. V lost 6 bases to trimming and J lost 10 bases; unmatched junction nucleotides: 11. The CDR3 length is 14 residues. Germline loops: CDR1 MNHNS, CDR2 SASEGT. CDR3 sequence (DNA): TGTGCCAGCAGCGTAGACCAGGGGGTTGGAAAACTGTTTTTT. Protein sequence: CASSVDQGVGKLFF.

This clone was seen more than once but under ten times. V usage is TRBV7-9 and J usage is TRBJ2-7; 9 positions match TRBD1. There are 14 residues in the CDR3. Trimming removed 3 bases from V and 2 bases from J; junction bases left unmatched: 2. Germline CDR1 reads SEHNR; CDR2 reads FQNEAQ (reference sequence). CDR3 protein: CASSFGQGTYEQYF. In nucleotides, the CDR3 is TGTGCCAGCAGCTTCGGACAGGGGACCTACGAGCAGTACTTC.

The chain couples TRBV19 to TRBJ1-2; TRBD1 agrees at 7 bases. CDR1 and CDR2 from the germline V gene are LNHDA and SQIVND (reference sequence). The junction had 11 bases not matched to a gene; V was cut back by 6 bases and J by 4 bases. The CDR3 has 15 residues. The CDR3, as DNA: TGTGCCAGTAGACGAGCTGGGACAGCGTCCTATGGCTACACCTTC. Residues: CASRRAGTASYGYTF.

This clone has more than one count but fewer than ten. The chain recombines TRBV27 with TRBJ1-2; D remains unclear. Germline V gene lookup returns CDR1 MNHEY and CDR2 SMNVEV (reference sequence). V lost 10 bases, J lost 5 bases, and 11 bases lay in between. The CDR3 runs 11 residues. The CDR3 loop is CATGSFYGYTF. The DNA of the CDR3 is TGTGCCACCGGGTCTTTTTATGGCTACACCTTC.